These 28 T cell receptor beta chains share one sample of origin, sequenced in a study of T-cell memory formation after mild COVID-19 (dated by TCRdb to the early 2020s). Receptors were amplified or captured by 5' RACE. The data were produced on an Illumina NovaSeq 6000. TCRdb reprocessing: public reads trimmed at Q25 with fastp, clones called with MiXCR, in-frame beta chains kept. Entries are consolidated by CDR3 protein sequence, retaining the most common genes and DNA. The sample table shows around 200,000 distinct CDR3 sequences, and roughly 20% are seen once. 3% to 4.5% of the sample is in the top ten clones. Sequences were obtained from PBMCs or a T cell subset sorted from them (not recorded which). The source of these receptors is a man aged 18 to 29 who had mild COVID-19 (a few samples of this study predate the infection). The sample titles of this study are shuffled in the database, so cell type and time point are left out; the donor was told from shared clones.

This clonotype was counted a few times. The chain couples TRBV7-2 to TRBJ2-5; the D is unclear. The CDR3 runs to 14 residues. Germline V gene sequence: CDR1 SGHTA, CDR2 FQGNSA. V dropped 5 bases and J dropped 1 base, with 11 bases sitting between them. CDR3 amino acids: CASSPRAPQETQYF. The DNA of the CDR3 is TGTGCCAGCAGCCCCCGGGCACCCCAAGAGACCCAGTACTTC.

V is TRBV6-5 and J is TRBJ1-2; D remains ambiguous. Germline values: CDR1 MNHEY, CDR2 SVGAGI. The CDR3 is 15 amino acids. V lost 10 bases to trimming and J lost 4 bases, with 22 bases between them. CDR3 sequence (DNA): TGTGCCACCGGCCCCCCATCAGCCGAGATCTATGGCTACACCTTC. Amino acid sequence: CATGPPSAEIYGYTF.

This rearrangement joins TRBV12-5 to TRBJ2-3, with 12 bases that match TRBD1. V was clipped by 6 bases and J by 3 bases; unmatched bases: 7. CDR1 is LGHNT and CDR2 is FRNRAP in the germline V gene. This CDR3 has 16 residues. The CDR3 protein is CASGTGTGGLTDTQYF. The CDR3 bases are TGTGCTAGTGGGACCGGGACAGGGGGCTTGACAGATACGCAGTATTTT.

The sample holds a few counts of this clonotype. The chain joins TRBV10-1 to TRBJ2-3, with D unclear. Germline V gene lookup returns CDR1 WNHNN and CDR2 SYGVQD (reference sequence). Deletions cut 3 bases from V and 5 bases from J, with 6 bases between. The CDR3 spans 12 residues. The CDR3 DNA reads TGCGCCAGCAGTGATTCCGGAGATACGCAGTATTTT. Amino acids: CASSDSGDTQYF.

A few counts support this clonotype. The genes are TRBV18 and TRBJ2-3; TRBD2 aligns across 8 bases. Trimming at V came to 6 bases and at J to 3 bases, leaving 2 bases not matched to a gene. CDR1 is KGHSH, CDR2 LQKENI, per germline. The CDR3 loop spans 13 amino acids. The chain's CDR3 is CASSASGTDTQYF. DNA for the CDR3: TGTGCCAGCTCGGCTAGCGGGACAGATACGCAGTATTTT. Full variable domain (remainder filled in from reference TRBV18 and TRBJ2-3): NAGVMQNPRHLVRRRGQEARLRCSPMKGHSHVYWYRQLPEEGLKFMVYLQKENIIDESGMPKERFSAEFPKEGPSILRIQQVVRGDSAAYFCASSASGTDTQYFGPGTRLTVL.

This clonotype was counted a few times. The chain joins TRBV7-2 to TRBJ1-2; D is ambiguous. V gave up 2 bases and J gave up 8 bases, with 12 bases separating them. The CDR3 has 13 residues. Germline V lookup: CDR1 SGHTA, CDR2 FQGNSA. The CDR3 coding sequence is TGTGCCAGCAGCTTACCGGACCCTAGGGGCTACACCTTC. It is translated as CASSLPDPRGYTF.

V usage is TRBV6-2 or TRBV6-3 and J usage is TRBJ2-1; 10 bases agree with TRBD2. Germline CDR1 reads MNHEY; CDR2 reads SVGEGT. Trimming cost V 5 bases and J 9 bases; bases outside gene matches: 13. This CDR3 region has 16 residues. DNA for the CDR3: TGTGCCAGCAGTCCCCGCGGAGCGGGGGGGCGTGGTGAGCAGTTCTTC. This gives the protein CASSPRGAGGRGEQFF.

This clonotype showed up just a few times. The genes are TRBV7-9 and TRBJ1-2; D remains ambiguous. The CDR3 is 13 amino acids. CDR1 and CDR2 (germline): SEHNR, FQNEAQ (reference sequence). Trimming took off 1 base at V and 0 bases at J, with 3 bases between the two ends. The CDR3 bases are TGTGCCAGCAGCTTAGTATCTAACTATGGCTACACCTTC. This gives the protein CASSLVSNYGYTF.

This clonotype was detected a few times. The chain is built from TRBV5-1 and TRBJ1-2; possibly TRBD1 for D (5 bases). The CDR3 extends over 11 amino acids. Germline CDR1 and CDR2: SGHRS and YFSETQ. V was trimmed by 7 bases and J by 7 bases, leaving 11 bases between them. The CDR3 nucleotides are TGCGCCAGCGGGGACGCCGGTGGCTACACCTTC. Translation gives CASGDAGGYTF.

The chain has TRBV20-1 and TRBJ2-5, with TRBD1 matching 8 bases. The CDR3 runs 12 residues. Unmatched junction bases numbered 5, after V lost 6 bases and J lost 5 bases. The germline gives CDR1 DFQATT, CDR2 SNEGSKA (reference sequence). Here the CDR3 DNA reads TGCAGTGCAACAGGGGGGAGGGAGACCCAGTACTTC. Its protein product is CSATGGRETQYF.

This clonotype was counted a few times. The chain links TRBV20-1 to TRBJ2-4; D might be TRBD1 (6 bases). The CDR3 is 11 residues long. The V gene's germline CDR1 is DFQATT and CDR2 SNEGSKA (reference sequence). Trimming took off 3 bases at V and 9 bases at J, with 9 bases between the two ends. The CDR3 bases are TGCAGTGCTAGCCTACAGGGCATTCAGTACTTC. It encodes CSASLQGIQYF.

This clonotype has just a few counts. J is TRBJ2-2 and V is TRBV29-1; the match to TRBD1 covers 9 bases. From germline, CDR1 is SQVTM and CDR2 ANQGSEA. J lost 6 bases, V lost 6 bases, and 11 bases had no gene match. This CDR3 is built from 15 residues. CDR3 bases: TGCAGCGTCCGGCGGACAGGGGTTAACGCCGGGGAGCTGTTTTTT. Translated: CSVRRTGVNAGELFF.

The genes are TRBV20-1 and TRBJ2-5, with TRBD2 identical over 8 bases. The junction had 5 bases not matched to a gene; V was cut back by 3 bases and J by 5 bases. CDR1 and CDR2 (germline): DFQATT, SNEGSKA (reference sequence). The length of the CDR3 is 13 residues. The CDR3 loop reads CSASGGAPETQYF. In DNA form, the CDR3 reads TGCAGTGCTAGCGGGGGGGCGCCGGAGACCCAGTACTTC.

This clonotype was detected ten times or more. V is TRBV29-1 and J is TRBJ2-7; tentative D call: TRBD2 (5 bases). The CDR3 covers 12 residues. V lost 2 bases, J lost 2 bases, and 7 bases lay in between. Per germline, CDR1 SQVTM and CDR2 ANQGSEA. The CDR3 DNA follows: TGCAGCGTTGAAACTAGGACCTACGAGCAGTACTTC. Its translation is CSVETRTYEQYF.

The sample holds a few counts of this clonotype. This rearrangement joins TRBV7-6 to TRBJ2-2; 9 bases are shared with TRBD2. This CDR3 has 17 amino acids. The V and J ends lost 5 bases and 5 bases, in that order; junction bases with no gene match: 12. Per germline, CDR1 SGHVS and CDR2 FNYEAQ. DNA for the CDR3: TGTGCCAGCAGCCCCTGGGGGAGCGGGGGGCCGACCGGGGAGCTGTTTTTT. Encoded protein: CASSPWGSGGPTGELFF.

This clonotype was seen a handful of times. This rearrangement joins TRBV2 to TRBJ2-2, with a possible D match to TRBD2 (6 bases). The CDR3 sequence is 15 residues long. Trimming cost V 4 bases and J 7 bases, with 16 bases left between them. Per germline, CDR1 SNHLY and CDR2 FYNNEI. The CDR3 is CASSVGGGYVGELFF. DNA of the CDR3: TGTGCCAGCAGTGTAGGAGGAGGGTACGTCGGGGAGCTGTTTTTT.

This clonotype was detected a few times. The V and J genes are TRBV24-1 and TRBJ2-3; D remains ambiguous. The CDR3 covers 16 residues. The V end lost 4 bases, the J end lost 0 bases, and 13 bases lay between the germline ends. The germline gives CDR1 KGHDR, CDR2 SFDVKD. CDR3 coding DNA: TGTGCCACCAGTGAAGCCGGAACCTCTAGCACAGATACGCAGTATTTT. Encoded protein: CATSEAGTSSTDTQYF.

This sequence joins TRBV20-1 and TRBJ2-1; 8 nucleotides agree with TRBD2. This CDR3 region has 18 residues. Germline lookup yields CDR1 DFQATT and CDR2 SNEGSKA (reference sequence). V lost 0 bases to trimming and J lost 1 base; unmatched junction nucleotides: 11. The chain's CDR3 is CSARDIGAGGLSYNEQFF. DNA for the CDR3: TGCAGTGCTAGAGATATTGGGGCGGGGGGACTTTCCTACAATGAGCAGTTCTTC.

The chain couples TRBV7-9 to TRBJ2-2; D uncertain. This CDR3 has 14 amino acids. CDR1 SEHNR and CDR2 FQNEAQ come from the germline V gene (reference sequence). V gave up 3 bases and J gave up 3 bases, with 8 bases separating them. CDR3 sequence: CASSFNGYTGELFF. The CDR3 DNA reads as TGTGCCAGCAGCTTCAACGGATACACCGGGGAGCTGTTTTTT.

The V and J genes are TRBV6-2 or TRBV6-3 and TRBJ2-2; TRBD2 agrees at 10 bases. CDR1 MNHEY and CDR2 SVGEGT come from the germline V gene. The CDR3 extends over 15 amino acids. The V segment lost 8 bases and the J segment 0 bases; nucleotides outside the gene matches: 3. The CDR3 nucleotides are TGTGCCAGCCGTCTAGCGGGGGCGAACACCGGGGAGCTGTTTTTT. Its protein product is CASRLAGANTGELFF.

This clonotype was seen more than once but under ten times. This chain connects TRBV7-9 to TRBJ1-5, with 7 bases that match TRBD1. The CDR3 is made up of 15 amino acids. The germline V gene encodes CDR1 SEHNR and CDR2 FQNEAQ (reference sequence). J was trimmed by 5 bases and V by 2 bases; bases with no gene match: 6. Here the CDR3 reads CASSLTGALYQPQHF. The CDR3 bases are TGTGCCAGCAGCTTAACAGGGGCATTGTATCAGCCCCAGCATTTT.

The rearrangement uses TRBV6-2 or TRBV6-3 and TRBJ2-7; 7 bases agree with TRBD1. Germline CDR1 is MNHEY and CDR2 is SVGEGT. V trimming: 6 bases; J trimming: 6 bases; junction bases outside the gene matches: 5. The length of the CDR3 is 12 residues. Here the CDR3 DNA reads TGTGCCAGCAGCCAGGGACAGCTCGAGCAGTACTTC. Its translation: CASSQGQLEQYF.

In this sample, this clonotype turned up a few times. The chain is built from TRBV20-1 and TRBJ2-1, with 12 nucleotides matching TRBD2. Per germline, CDR1 DFQATT and CDR2 SNEGSKA (reference sequence). This CDR3 is built from 16 residues. The junction had 10 bases not matched to a gene; V was cut back by 6 bases and J by 4 bases. CDR3: CSAHRTSGGTYNEQFF. The CDR3 DNA reads as TGCAGTGCCCACCGAACTAGCGGGGGGACTTACAATGAGCAGTTCTTC.

The CDR3 sequence is CASSYQGVSNSPLHF. The CDR3 nucleotides read TGTGCCAGCAGTTATCAGGGGGTGTCTAATTCACCCCTCCACTTT. This rearrangement joins TRBV6-2 or TRBV6-3 to TRBJ1-6; 7 bases map to TRBD1. CDR3 size: 15 residues. Germline assignment: CDR1 MNHEY and CDR2 SVGEGT. After removal of 3 bases from V and 6 bases from J, the junction contained 5 bases not matched to a gene.

This clonotype occurred a few times. This chain uses TRBV12-3 or TRBV12-4 with TRBJ2-5, with 7 bases lining up with TRBD1. The length of the CDR3 is 14 residues. V lost 2 bases and J lost 5; bases outside the gene matches: 5. The CDR3 loop reads CASSLQGGEETQYF. The CDR3, as DNA: TGTGCCAGCAGTTTACAAGGGGGCGAGGAGACCCAGTACTTC.

This clonotype has ten or more counts. J is TRBJ1-6 and V is TRBV6-5; 9 nucleotides agree with TRBD1. V shed 4 bases, J shed 10 bases, and the junction held 11 bases outside the gene matches. CDR3 length: 16 amino acids. The germline gives CDR1 MNHEY, CDR2 SVGAGI. CDR3 amino acids: CASSFQGQGTRSPLHF. DNA of the CDR3: TGTGCCAGCAGTTTCCAGGGACAGGGAACTCGATCACCCCTCCACTTT.

The chain carries TRBV9 and TRBJ1-1; tentative D call: TRBD1 (5 bases). Per the germline V gene, CDR1 is SGDLS and CDR2 is YYNGEE. The CDR3 has 14 residues. The V end was cut by 3 bases, the J end by 5 bases, with 14 bases between. The CDR3 DNA reads as TGTGCCAGCAGCGCCAGGGCGGTGGATACTGAAGCTTTCTTT. It specifies CASSARAVDTEAFF.

The chain joins TRBV5-1 to TRBJ2-5; no reliable D call. V was clipped by 4 bases and J by 2 bases, with 15 bases between them. Germline values: CDR1 SGHRS, CDR2 YFSETQ. The CDR3 contains 15 residues. The CDR3 loop is CASSLEYTRQETQYF. CDR3 nucleotides: TGCGCCAGCAGCCTAGAGTACACCCGTCAAGAGACCCAGTACTTC.